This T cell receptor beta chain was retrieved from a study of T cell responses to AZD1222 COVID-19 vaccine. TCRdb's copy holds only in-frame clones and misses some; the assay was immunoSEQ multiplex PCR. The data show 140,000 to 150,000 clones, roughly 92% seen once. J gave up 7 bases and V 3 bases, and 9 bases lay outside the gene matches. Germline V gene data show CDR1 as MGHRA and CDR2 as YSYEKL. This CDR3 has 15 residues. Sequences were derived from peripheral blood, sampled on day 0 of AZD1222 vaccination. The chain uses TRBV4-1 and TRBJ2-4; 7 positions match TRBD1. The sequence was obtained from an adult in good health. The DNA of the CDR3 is TGCGCCAGCAGCCACGGTCGCGGACAGGAGAACATTCAGTACTTC. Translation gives CASSHGRGQENIQYF.